This T cell receptor beta chain stems from a study of OX40 agonist ivuxolimab in advanced cancers. Study in general: Two patients with cutaneous melanoma and one with hepatocellular carcinoma, three in total, showed partial responses.

Study results and caveats: CD8+ T cells were the subset that, on average, had more expanded clones than CD4+.

Comments on this clone: Antigen specificity is unknown.

Generated by immunoSEQ multiplex PCR, the TCRdb table keeps only in-frame clones and is missing some. The sample carries about 95,000 clones, 75% to 95% recorded once. V dropped 5 bases and J dropped 3 bases, with 11 bases sitting between them. This CDR3 has 13 residues. Germline V gene lookup returns CDR1 MNHEY and CDR2 SVGAGI. The chain is built from TRBV6-5 and TRBJ2-7; tentative D call: TRBD2 (6 bases). The source was CD4+ or CD8+ T cells sorted from blood, collected in a trial of the OX40 agonist ivuxolimab. The clonotype comes from an adult with an advanced solid tumor such as melanoma, head and neck, liver or kidney cancer. The CDR3 coding sequence is TGTGCCAGCAGTGATGGAGGGCTCTACGAGCAGTACTTC. It translates to CASSDGGLYEQYF.